Below, 15 T cell receptor beta chains from the same sample are listed, as sequenced in a study of response to subunit inactivated influenza vaccine. In TCRdb, the RT-PCR reads were re-called with MiXCR into one record per CDR3 protein. Of about 830,000 distinct CDR3 sequences listed, about a fifth are singletons. Material: PBMCs from blood, obtained about 5 days after vaccination. These receptors were collected from a man aged 45-65 years who received an inactivated influenza vaccine.

V usage is TRBV29-1 and J usage is TRBJ2-1; D is unclear. Trimming removed 4 bases at V and 0 bases at J, with 13 bases between. The length of the CDR3 is 15 residues. Germline-derived CDR1 and CDR2 are SQVTM and ANQGSEA. As DNA, the CDR3 is TGCAGCGTTGCTCCCCGCCTCAGCTCCTACAATGAGCAGTTCTTC. This sequence encodes CSVAPRLSSYNEQFF.

The sample holds a few counts of this clonotype. The rearrangement links TRBV4-3 to TRBJ2-1; 8 bases line up with TRBD1. In germline, CDR1 is LGHNA, CDR2 YSLEER. The CDR3 spans 17 residues. The V segment lost 0 bases and the J segment 4 bases; nucleotides outside the gene matches: 8. DNA for the CDR3: TGCGCCAGCAGCCAAGATATTGGGACAGGCTTATACAATGAGCAGTTCTTC. It translates to CASSQDIGTGLYNEQFF.

This chain links TRBV6-5 with TRBJ2-2; D is perhaps TRBD2 (5 bases). The CDR3 runs 17 residues. V lost 3 bases and J 3 bases, leaving 17 bases between the germline ends. CDR1 and CDR2 from the germline V gene are MNHEY and SVGAGI. CDR3 nucleotides: TGTGCCAGCAGTTATCGAGGGCCCCGCCGTGACACCGGGGAGCTGTTTTTT. This gives the protein CASSYRGPRRDTGELFF.

There are a few counts of this clonotype. The chain uses TRBV10-1 and TRBJ2-3, with TRBD2 matching 7 bases. V lost 3 bases to trimming and J lost 5 bases; unmatched junction nucleotides: 8. From germline, CDR1 is WNHNN and CDR2 SYGVQD (reference sequence). This CDR3 is built from 15 residues. CDR3 nucleotides: TGCGCCAGCAGTGATAGTGGGAGGGACCGAGATACGCAGTATTTT. Translation gives CASSDSGRDRDTQYF.

This clonotype was picked up a small number of times. V usage is TRBV6-5 and J usage is TRBJ2-1; the D gene could be TRBD1 or TRBD2 (5 bases each). The CDR3 is made up of 15 amino acids. The V gene's germline CDR1 is MNHEY and CDR2 SVGAGI. V was trimmed by 2 bases and J by 5 bases, leaving 13 bases between them. The CDR3 coding sequence is TGTGCCAGCAGTTACCTGACAGAGGGAAACAATGAGCAGTTCTTC. Protein: CASSYLTEGNNEQFF.

There are a few counts of this clonotype. The CDR3: CASSALAAQSTDTQYF. CDR3 nucleotide sequence: TGTGCCAGCAGCGCCCTCGCGGCACAAAGCACAGATACGCAGTATTTT. V and J are TRBV9 and TRBJ2-3; no clear D gene. The CDR3 covers 16 residues. V was shortened by 3 bases and J by 0 bases, with 14 bases between the two germline ends. Germline CDR1 SGDLS, CDR2 YYNGEE.

This clonotype was recorded at least ten times. The CDR3 sequence: CSLARANTEAFF. The CDR3 region has the DNA TGCAGCCTCGCCCGGGCGAACACTGAAGCTTTCTTT. The rearrangement joins TRBV20-1 to TRBJ1-1; D is unresolved. The CDR3 contains 12 residues. Germline V gene lookup returns CDR1 DFQATT and CDR2 SNEGSKA (reference sequence).

This clonotype has ten or more counts. The chain links TRBV29-1 to TRBJ2-7, with 7 positions matching TRBD1. Germline CDR1 and CDR2: SQVTM and ANQGSEA. Unmatched junction bases numbered 6, after V lost 7 bases and J lost 3 bases. The CDR3 has 12 residues. In DNA, the CDR3 is TGCAGCGCCTCGGGACAGTACTACGAGCAGTACTTC. Its protein is CSASGQYYEQYF.

The rearrangement links TRBV12-3 or TRBV12-4 to TRBJ1-6, with 10 bases fitting TRBD1. The CDR3 covers 15 residues. Trimming removed 6 bases from V and 9 bases from J; junction bases left unmatched: 8. CDR3 residues: CASRLDRGFISPLHF. The CDR3 bases are TGTGCCAGCAGGTTGGACAGGGGGTTTATTTCACCCCTCCACTTT.

The V and J genes are TRBV6-1 and TRBJ2-7; no definite D call. V was cut by 6 bases and J by 2 bases, with 23 bases left in between. The germline CDR1 and CDR2 sequences are MNHNS and SASEGT. The CDR3 has 17 residues. The CDR3 loop reads CASRPHYDPSSAYEQYF. The CDR3 DNA follows: TGTGCCAGCAGACCCCACTATGACCCTTCTTCAGCCTACGAGCAGTACTTC.

This clonotype was observed a few times. CDR3 DNA sequence: TGTGCCAGCAGCGATACCCAGGGTCGTGGCTACACCTTC. This codes for CASSDTQGRGYTF. The chain links TRBV6-2 or TRBV6-3 to TRBJ1-2; D perhaps matches TRBD1 (5 bases). This CDR3 comprises 13 residues. V was cut by 6 bases and J by 7 bases, with 15 bases left in between. Germline-derived CDR1 and CDR2 are MNHEY and SVGEGT.

The chain uses TRBV20-1 and TRBJ2-2; D might be TRBD2 (6 bases). The V gene lost 6 bases and the J gene lost 4 bases, with 12 bases spanning the gap. This CDR3 has 13 amino acids. Per the germline V gene, CDR1 is DFQATT and CDR2 is SNEGSKA (reference sequence). As DNA, the CDR3 is TGCAGTGCCAGGACTATATCCACCGGGGAGCTGTTTTTT. Translating it yields CSARTISTGELFF.

V usage is TRBV10-3 and J usage is TRBJ2-3; the match to TRBD2 covers 7 bases. With 4 bases clipped from V and 4 bases from J, the junction kept 5 bases outside the gene matches. The CDR3 sequence is 14 residues long. Germline values: CDR1 ENHRY, CDR2 SYGVKD. DNA of the CDR3: TGTGCCATCAGTGGAGGGCGGGAGTCAGATACGCAGTATTTT. Translated: CAISGGRESDTQYF.

The chain combines TRBV7-9 with TRBJ2-3, with D perhaps being TRBD1 or TRBD2 (5 bases each). In germline, CDR1 is SEHNR, CDR2 FQNEAQ (reference sequence). The ends were cut back, 1 base at V and 5 bases at J, with 13 bases in the middle. The CDR3 is 15 amino acids. CDR3 DNA sequence: TGTGCCAGCAGCTTAGACGGGACGTCAGGAGATACGCAGTATTTT. Protein: CASSLDGTSGDTQYF.

The chain has TRBV30 and TRBJ1-2; 9 nucleotides line up with TRBD1. CDR1 is GTSNPN, CDR2 SVGIG, per germline (reference sequence). The CDR3 runs to 14 residues. The junction had 5 bases not matched to a gene; V was cut back by 4 bases and J by 2 bases. The CDR3: CAWTMDRGNYGYTF. DNA of the CDR3: TGTGCCTGGACTATGGACAGGGGAAACTATGGCTACACCTTC.